This T cell receptor beta chain came from a study of T cell responses to AZD1222 COVID-19 vaccine. Whole-study findings and limits: Donors were chiefly white British, with a greater number of females, and clonal diversity was perhaps underestimated. Sampling that yielded the repertoires occurred only after the peak T cell response. The span of vaccine-associated CD4 TCRs extended across spike, with dominance at 160-218 and 743-854.

About this clone itself: Its antigen is currently unknown.

The ends were cut back, 1 base at V and 0 bases at J, with 13 bases in the middle. The CDR3 runs 18 residues. Germline loops: CDR1 LNHNV, CDR2 YYDKDF (reference sequence). Measured with immunoSEQ multiplex PCR; TCRdb has only the in-frame clones, and not every one. Of approximately 130,000 clones listed, more than 65% are singletons. This chain connects TRBV15 to TRBJ2-6; D is undetermined. The source was peripheral blood, collected 28 days after the second AZD1222 dose. The sequence was collected from an adult who received the AZD1222 COVID-19 vaccine. The DNA for the CDR3 is TGTGCCACCAGCAGAGTCGAACCTCGGGCCTCTGGGGCCAACGTCCTGACTTTC. Protein product: CATSRVEPRASGANVLTF.